The next 12 T cell receptor beta chains were all read from a single sample in a study of human T cells and chemical hapten exposure. Time point in this sample: healthy volunteer bleed at 6 weeks. Extraction of total RNA was performed on unfractionated whole blood. TCRdb used MiXCR to reprocess the RACE reads, holding one entry per CDR3 protein. This table holds about 80,000 distinct CDR3 sequences, around 9.4% found once. Sequenced material: whole blood. The source of these receptors is a female donor in good health. Some clones in this sample may be carry-over from other donors' samples.

In its sample, this clonotype was seen many times. The V call is TRBV27, the J call TRBJ2-7, with TRBD2 matching over 12 bases. Germline CDR1 is MNHEY and CDR2 is SMNVEV (reference sequence). Trimming took 6 bases from V and 4 from J; bases not matched to a gene: 4. This CDR3 region has 14 residues. CDR3 in amino acids: CASSMTSGGYEQYF. The CDR3 region has the DNA TGTGCCAGCAGCATGACTAGCGGGGGTTACGAGCAGTACTTC.

The sample holds many counts of this clonotype. The chain couples TRBV4-2 to TRBJ2-3; TRBD2 matches 10 bases. The germline V gene has CDR1 LGHNA and CDR2 YNFKEQ. V was pared by 0 bases and J by 5 bases, with 8 bases of the junction left unmatched. CDR3 length: 17 residues. CDR3 sequence reads: CASSQEESGGAGDTQYF. The CDR3, as DNA: TGTGCCAGCAGCCAAGAGGAAAGCGGGGGGGCCGGAGATACGCAGTATTTT.

As concerns this clonotype: Being one base from a much bigger clone, this may be a read error. The CDR3 sequence: CSVEESLVGRAPIYF. CDR3 DNA: TGCAGCGTTGAAGAGTCTCTGGTCGGGCGTGCGCCCATATATTTT. This chain joins TRBV29-1 and TRBJ1-3, with D hard to call. V lost 0 bases and J lost 11, with 20 bases in between. The CDR3 length is 15 residues. Per the germline V gene, CDR1 is SQVTM and CDR2 is ANQGSEA.

This clonotype came up a few times. The chain uses TRBV28 and TRBJ1-1, with unresolved D. This CDR3 has 12 residues. The V gene lost 0 bases and the J gene lost 4 bases, with 3 bases spanning the gap. Germline values: CDR1 MDHEN, CDR2 SYDVKM. CDR3 sequence reads: CASSLWATEAFF. The CDR3 DNA sequence: TGTGCCAGCAGTTTATGGGCCACTGAAGCTTTCTTT.

Ten or more counts support this clonotype. V gene TRBV27 combines with J gene TRBJ2-2; D ambiguous. Trimming took off 2 bases at V and 8 bases at J, with 6 bases between the two ends. Germline CDR1 MNHEY, CDR2 SMNVEV (reference sequence). CDR3 size: 12 residues. CDR3 in DNA: TGTGCCAGCAGTTTACCCGGAGGGGAGCTGTTTTTT. It encodes CASSLPGGELFF.

The chain is built from TRBV20-1 and TRBJ1-5; D unresolved. The V gene's germline CDR1 is DFQATT and CDR2 SNEGSKA (reference sequence). The V gene lost 1 base and the J gene lost 7 bases, with 8 bases spanning the gap. CDR3 size: 12 residues. The CDR3 region has the DNA TGCAGTGCTAGAGTTCAAGGCCAGCCCCAGCATTTT. This translates into CSARVQGQPQHF.

The J gene is TRBJ1-5, the V gene TRBV7-2; D not resolved. Looked up from germline, CDR1 is SGHTA and CDR2 is FQGNSA. V dropped 7 bases and J dropped 0 bases, with 16 bases sitting between them. The CDR3 length is 16 residues. The CDR3 sequence: CASIQAGDYSNQPQHF. The CDR3 nucleotides read TGTGCCAGCATCCAAGCAGGAGATTATAGCAATCAGCCCCAGCATTTT.

This clonotype was recorded at least ten times. This rearrangement joins TRBV6-5 to TRBJ1-5; possible D gene TRBD1, 6 bases. Germline lookup yields CDR1 MNHEY and CDR2 SVGAGI. The CDR3 sequence is 15 residues long. Trimming left V 0 bases short and J 4 bases short, with 10 bases between. This chain's CDR3 is CASSYSITGNQPQHF. The CDR3 region has the DNA TGTGCCAGCAGTTACTCGATAACAGGGAATCAGCCCCAGCATTTT.

V is TRBV6-6 and J is TRBJ2-7; 10 positions agree with TRBD2. The CDR3 extends over 13 amino acids. Germline assignment: CDR1 MNHNY and CDR2 SVGAGI (reference sequence). V was clipped by 6 bases and J by 6 bases; unmatched bases: 5. The CDR3 DNA sequence: TGTGCCAGCAGCCCCCGACTAGCGGGCGAGCAGTACTTC. Translating gives CASSPRLAGEQYF.

This clonotype has at least ten counts. This chain connects TRBV6-5 to TRBJ1-3; D remains ambiguous. Trimming took 1 base from V and 4 from J, leaving 14 bases between them. From germline, CDR1 is MNHEY and CDR2 SVGAGI. CDR3 length equals 16 residues. CDR3 protein: CASSYFLPAGGNTIYF. The CDR3 DNA reads TGTGCCAGCAGTTACTTTCTCCCGGCGGGCGGAAACACCATATATTTT.

This clonotype occurred a few times. The chain uses TRBV27 and TRBJ1-6; D unclear. In germline, CDR1 is MNHEY, CDR2 SMNVEV (reference sequence). Trimming removed 10 bases at V and 11 bases at J, with 18 bases between. The CDR3 is 13 residues long. CDR3 nucleotides: TGTGCCATCGCCCGGAGTGTTGGTGCACCCCTCCACTTT. The encoded protein is CAIARSVGAPLHF.

CDR3 DNA: TGTGCCAGCAGTCCGAGGACAAGCTACGAGCAGTACTTC. Protein: CASSPRTSYEQYF. V gene TRBV6-5 combines with J gene TRBJ2-7; the D gene is possibly TRBD1 (5 bases). Germline CDR1 and CDR2: MNHEY and SVGAGI. The CDR3 length is 13 residues. V was pared by 5 bases and J by 3 bases, with 11 bases between.